The sequence of this T cell receptor beta chain was determined in a study of somatic mutations in cytotoxic T cells in rheumatoid arthritis. Study outcomes and limitations: Rheumatoid arthritis patients showed slight TRBV07 underrepresentation, and this was not adjusted for multiple comparisons. In about an eighth of the roughly 60 patients, the largest CD8+ clone exceeded 20% of CD8+ cells.

This CDR3 is built from 14 residues. The V gene lost 7 bases and the J gene lost 6 bases, with 18 bases spanning the gap. The germline gives CDR1 MNHNS, CDR2 SASEGT. Assay: immunoSEQ multiplex PCR; the TCRdb copy retains only in-frame clones and omits some. The sample carries around 6,800 clones, about 70% recorded once. Regarding this clone: Its antigen remains unidentified.

The sequenced sample consisted of CD8+ T cells sorted from blood. The V gene is TRBV6-1, the J gene TRBJ1-2, with TRBD1 as a possible D gene (5 bases). The receptor comes from an adult with rheumatoid arthritis. The CDR3 sequence is CASTSWGDRDGYTF. CDR3 sequence (DNA): TGTGCCAGCACCTCGTGGGGGGATCGGGATGGCTACACCTTC.